The 19 T cell receptor beta chains below were found in one sample sequenced in a study of technical replicates of blood from a few donors. Profiled with immunoSEQ multiplex PCR; TCRdb holds only in-frame clones, not every one. This sample yields some 68,000 clones, of which around 90% are seen a single time; over 0.35% belongs to the top ten. Sequencing was performed on T cells isolated from PBMCs. Receptors were obtained from a human donor in good health.

This clone has a single count. The V gene is TRBV30, the J gene TRBJ2-3; 12 positions match TRBD2. The junction had 5 bases not matched to a gene; V was cut back by 4 bases and J by 0 bases. The CDR3 has 16 residues. Germline assignment: CDR1 GTSNPN and CDR2 SVGIG (reference sequence). CDR3 DNA: TGTGCCTGGAAAGGACTAGCGGGGATTAGCACAGATACGCAGTATTTT. Translated: CAWKGLAGISTDTQYF.

The V call is TRBV11-3, the J call TRBJ2-1; no clear D. The ends were cut back, 2 bases at V and 0 bases at J, with 8 bases in the middle. CDR3 length equals 15 residues. Germline CDR1 reads SGHNT; CDR2 reads YENEEA. CDR3 residues: CASSLMMSSYNEQFF. In nucleotides, the CDR3 is TGTGCCAGCAGCTTAATGATGAGCTCCTACAATGAGCAGTTCTTC.

This chain uses TRBV21-1 with TRBJ2-5; the DNA was not used to check the table's D call, TRBD1. TRBV21-1 is a pseudogene locus. The CDR3 sequence is 12 residues long. CDR3 bases: TGTGCCAGCGGAAAAGGGCTGGAGACCCAGTACTTC. Protein sequence: CASGKGLETQYF.

Only one count was recorded for this clone. This chain uses TRBV7-2 with TRBJ1-3; D call uncertain. CDR3 length equals 13 residues. V lost 2 bases, J lost 5 bases, and 7 bases lay in between. Germline CDR1 and CDR2: SGHTA and FQGNSA. Here the CDR3 DNA reads TGTGCCAGCAGCTTACTTGGCCGAAACACCATATATTTT. It specifies CASSLLGRNTIYF.

This rearrangement joins TRBV28 to TRBJ2-3; tentative D call: TRBD2 (6 bases). Germline V gives CDR1 MDHEN, CDR2 SYDVKM. The CDR3 has 15 residues. With 6 bases removed from V and 7 bases from J, the gap between germline ends came to 20 bases. Here the CDR3 reads CASRADREFSHTQYF. The CDR3 DNA is TGTGCCAGCAGAGCCGACCGGGAGTTCAGCCATACGCAGTATTTT.

There are a few counts of this clone. The chain couples TRBV6-5 to TRBJ2-3; maybe TRBD2 (5 bases). This CDR3 has 13 amino acids. V was trimmed by 0 bases and J by 7 bases, leaving 8 bases between them. CDR1 is MNHEY and CDR2 is SVGAGI in the germline V gene. CDR3 sequence: CASSYSRGYTQYF. The DNA for the CDR3 is TGTGCCAGCAGTTACTCGAGAGGGTATACGCAGTATTTT.

The chain combines TRBV2 with TRBJ2-2, with a weak D call TRBD2 (6 bases). Trimming pared 3 bases from V and 3 bases from J, leaving 11 bases between. Looked up from germline, CDR1 is SNHLY and CDR2 is FYNNEI. The CDR3 is 15 residues long. In DNA form, the CDR3 reads TGTGCCAGCAGTGATGAAGGAGGGGACACCGGGGAGCTGTTTTTT. Protein: CASSDEGGDTGELFF. The full variable domain, with the rest looked up from reference TRBV2 and TRBJ2-2, is EPEVTQTPSHQVTQMGQEVILRCVPISNHLYFYWYRQILGQKVEFLVSFYNNEISEKSEIFDDQFSVERPDGSNFTLKIRSTKLEDSAMYFCASSDEGGDTGELFFGEGSRLTVL.

The genes are TRBV11-2 and TRBJ2-2; 11 bases are shared with TRBD2. Looked up from germline, CDR1 is SGHAT and CDR2 is FQNNGV. Trimming removed 7 bases from V and 7 bases from J; junction bases left unmatched: 8. This CDR3 comprises 15 residues. As DNA, the CDR3 is TGTGCCAGCACCTCACTAGCGGGAGAACACGGGGAGCTGTTTTTT. Encoded protein: CASTSLAGEHGELFF.

The rearrangement uses TRBV6-5 and TRBJ2-2; no firm D call. Deletions cut 0 bases from V and 7 bases from J, with 9 bases between. CDR3 length: 14 residues. Per germline, CDR1 MNHEY and CDR2 SVGAGI. The CDR3 protein is CASSYSGRFGELFF. The CDR3 DNA reads TGTGCCAGCAGTTACTCTGGCAGGTTCGGGGAGCTGTTTTTT.

The chain employs TRBV27 and TRBJ2-1, with D possibly matching TRBD1 (6 bases). CDR3 size: 14 residues. Germline V gene lookup returns CDR1 MNHEY and CDR2 SMNVEV (reference sequence). Trimming took off 1 base at V and 6 bases at J, with 10 bases between the two ends. Here the CDR3 reads CASSLYRELNEQFF. The DNA for the CDR3 is TGTGCCAGCAGTTTATACAGGGAGCTCAATGAGCAGTTCTTC.

The CDR3, as DNA: TGTGCCAGCAGTTTTTCCGGAGATCAGCCCCAGCATTTT. This encodes CASSFSGDQPQHF. The chain has TRBV27 and TRBJ1-5; D gene uncertain. Trimming cost V 3 bases and J 5 bases, with 8 bases left between them. Germline loops: CDR1 MNHEY, CDR2 SMNVEV (reference sequence). This CDR3 region has 13 residues.

The chain is built from TRBV30 and TRBJ2-2, with D tentatively TRBD2 (5 bases). The CDR3 is 13 amino acids. The germline CDR1 and CDR2 sequences are GTSNPN and SVGIG (reference sequence). V shed 1 base and J shed 4 bases, with 7 bases lying between them. CDR3 protein: CAWSEGGTGELFF. CDR3 nucleotide sequence: TGTGCCTGGAGTGAAGGAGGCACCGGGGAGCTGTTTTTT.

J is TRBJ2-1 and V is TRBV5-8; tentative D call: TRBD1 (5 bases). This CDR3 comprises 11 residues. Trimming shortened V by 9 bases and J by 7 bases, and 11 bases separated the two germline ends. Germline V gives CDR1 SGHTS, CDR2 YDEGEE. CDR3 nucleotide sequence: TGTGCCAATATTCAGGGAAATGAGCAGTTCTTC. Its translation is CANIQGNEQFF.

V is TRBV27 and J is TRBJ1-5; 9 bases agree with TRBD1. The CDR3 spans 15 residues. Germline V gene sequence: CDR1 MNHEY, CDR2 SMNVEV (reference sequence). The junction had 9 bases not matched to a gene; V was cut back by 6 bases and J by 6 bases. CDR3 nucleotide sequence: TGTGCCAGCAGCAATAGAGGGACAGGGAGTCAGCCCCAGCATTTT. Residues: CASSNRGTGSQPQHF.

This clone turned up a few times. The rearrangement links TRBV18 to TRBJ1-2, with D possibly TRBD1 on 6 matching bases. The ends were cut back, 3 bases at V and 8 bases at J, with 10 bases in the middle. Germline V gives CDR1 KGHSH, CDR2 LQKENI. CDR3 size: 12 residues. CDR3 nucleotide sequence: TGTGCCAGCTCACCCTCAGGGGAGGGCTACACCTTC. Amino acid sequence: CASSPSGEGYTF. The full variable domain, in which reference TRBV18 and TRBJ1-2 provide the parts outside the CDR3, is NAGVMQNPRHLVRRRGQEARLRCSPMKGHSHVYWYRQLPEEGLKFMVYLQKENIIDESGMPKERFSAEFPKEGPSILRIQQVVRGDSAAYFCASSPSGEGYTFGSGTRLTVV.

This chain links TRBV14 with TRBJ2-5; 15 positions match TRBD2. Germline CDR1 and CDR2: SGHDN and FVKESK. V trimming: 4 bases; J trimming: 2 bases; junction bases outside the gene matches: 8. The length of the CDR3 is 18 residues. CDR3 in DNA: TGTGCCAGCAGCCCCGGACTAGCGGGAGGGCCGGGTCAAGAGACCCAGTACTTC. Protein product: CASSPGLAGGPGQETQYF. The full variable domain, its missing parts supplied by reference TRBV14 and TRBJ2-5, is EAGVTQFPSHSVIEKGQTVTLRCDPISGHDNLYWYRRVMGKEIKFLLHFVKESKQDESGMPNNRFLAERTGGTYSTLKVQPAELEDSGVYFCASSPGLAGGPGQETQYFGPGTRLLVL.

The V gene is TRBV10-3, the J gene TRBJ2-1, with D unresolved. The V end lost 2 bases, the J end lost 6 bases, and 8 bases lay between the germline ends. Germline-derived CDR1 and CDR2 are ENHRY and SYGVKD. The CDR3 extends over 13 amino acids. CDR3: CAISERWLNEQFF. The CDR3 region has the DNA TGTGCCATCAGTGAGAGATGGCTCAATGAGCAGTTCTTC.

V gene TRBV4-2 combines with J gene TRBJ1-4, with D possibly matching TRBD1 (6 bases). V lost 2 bases and J lost 7, with 11 bases in between. The CDR3 has 14 amino acids. Germline V gene lookup returns CDR1 LGHNA and CDR2 YNFKEQ. As DNA, the CDR3 is TGTGCCAGCAGCCAAAGGACAGAGATTGAAAAACTGTTTTTT. This gives the protein CASSQRTEIEKLFF.

This chain uses TRBV2 with TRBJ1-2, with a tentative D call TRBD1 (5 bases). CDR3 length: 12 amino acids. V was shortened by 7 bases and J by 7 bases, with 13 bases between the two germline ends. Per the germline V gene, CDR1 is SNHLY and CDR2 is FYNNEI. The CDR3 bases are TGTGCCAGCATACTCAGGGCCAGTGGCTACACCTTC. Translation: CASILRASGYTF.